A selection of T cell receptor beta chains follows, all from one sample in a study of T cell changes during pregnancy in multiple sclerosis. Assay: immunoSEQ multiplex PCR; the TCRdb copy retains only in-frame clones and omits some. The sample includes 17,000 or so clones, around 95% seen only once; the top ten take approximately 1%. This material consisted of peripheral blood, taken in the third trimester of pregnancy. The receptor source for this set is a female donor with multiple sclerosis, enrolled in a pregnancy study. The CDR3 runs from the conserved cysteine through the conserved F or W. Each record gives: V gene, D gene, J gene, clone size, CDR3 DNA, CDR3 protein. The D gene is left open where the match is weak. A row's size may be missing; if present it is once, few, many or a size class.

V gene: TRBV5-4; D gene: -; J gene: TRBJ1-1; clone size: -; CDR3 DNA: TGTGCCAGCAGCGCAGGGGTGAGGAACACTGAAGCTTTCTTT; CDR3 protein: CASSAGVRNTEAFF
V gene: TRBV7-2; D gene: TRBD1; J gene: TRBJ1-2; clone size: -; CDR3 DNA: TGTGCCAGCAGCTTTCGACAGGGTTTGATGGACTATGGCTACACCTTC; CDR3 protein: CASSFRQGLMDYGYTF
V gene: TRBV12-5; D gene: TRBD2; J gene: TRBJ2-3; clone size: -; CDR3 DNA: TGTGCTAGTGGTCCCATCCGGGGGGTCACAGATACGCAGTATTTT; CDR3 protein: CASGPIRGVTDTQYF
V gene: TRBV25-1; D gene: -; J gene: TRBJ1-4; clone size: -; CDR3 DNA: TGTGCCAGCAGTGATCGGGGTTGGGTTGAAAAACTGTTTTTT; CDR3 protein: CASSDRGWVEKLFF
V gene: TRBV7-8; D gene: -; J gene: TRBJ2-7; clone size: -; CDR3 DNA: TGTGCCAGCAGCTTACGTCAGGGAGGAGACCCGTCGCAGTACTTC; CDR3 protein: CASSLRQGGDPSQYF
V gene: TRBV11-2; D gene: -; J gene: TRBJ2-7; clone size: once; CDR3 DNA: TGTGCCAGCAGCTTAGTCAGGAACGAGCAGTACTTC; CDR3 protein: CASSLVRNEQYF
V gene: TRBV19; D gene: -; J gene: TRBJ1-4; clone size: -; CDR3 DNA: TGTGCCAGTAGTGGCAGGGGCAGGGGTAATGAAAAACTGTTTTTT; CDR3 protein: CASSGRGRGNEKLFF
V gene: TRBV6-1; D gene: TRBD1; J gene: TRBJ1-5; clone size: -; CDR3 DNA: TGTGCCAGCAGCTGGACAGGGGGCATCCAGCCCCAGCATTTT; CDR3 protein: CASSWTGGIQPQHF
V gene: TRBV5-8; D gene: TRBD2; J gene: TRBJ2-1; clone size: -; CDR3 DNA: TGTGCCAGCAGCTTACGGGCCACAAGCGGGGGGCAGTTCTTC; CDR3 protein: CASSLRATSGGQFF
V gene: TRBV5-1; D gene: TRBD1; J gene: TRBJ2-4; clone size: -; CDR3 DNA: TGCGCCAGCAGCCCAAATGAAGGGACAGGACTGCTAGCCAAAAACATTCAGTACTTC; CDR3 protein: CASSPNEGTGLLAKNIQYF
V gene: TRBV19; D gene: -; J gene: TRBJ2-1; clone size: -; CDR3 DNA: TGTGCCAGCAGTGGGGGACTCACCTACAATGAGCAGTTCTTC; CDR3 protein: CASSGGLTYNEQFF
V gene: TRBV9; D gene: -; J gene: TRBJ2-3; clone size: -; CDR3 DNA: TGTGCCAGCAGCGAGGGGACAGATACGCAGTATTTT; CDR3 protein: CASSEGTDTQYF
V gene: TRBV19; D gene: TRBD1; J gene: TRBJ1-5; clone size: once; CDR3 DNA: TGTGCCAGTAGTCCGACGGACAGGTATGATCAGCCCCAGCATTTT; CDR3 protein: CASSPTDRYDQPQHF
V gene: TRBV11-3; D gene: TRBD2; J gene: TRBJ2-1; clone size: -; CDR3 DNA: TGTGCCAGCAGCTTAAGAATAGCGGGAGGGGTGCCAAATGAGCAGTTCTTC; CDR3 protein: CASSLRIAGGVPNEQFF
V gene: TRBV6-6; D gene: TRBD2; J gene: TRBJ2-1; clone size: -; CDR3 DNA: TGTGCCAGCGGGAGGGTTTACAATGAGCAGTTCTTC; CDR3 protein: CASGRVYNEQFF
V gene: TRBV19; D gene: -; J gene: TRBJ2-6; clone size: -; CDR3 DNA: TGTGCCAGTAGTACCTCTAGCTCTGGGGCCAACGTCCTGACTTTC; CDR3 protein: CASSTSSSGANVLTF
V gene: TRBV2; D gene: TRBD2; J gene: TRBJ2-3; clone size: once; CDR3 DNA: TGTGCCAGCAGTTGGGGGACTAGCGGGAGTAGAAATACGCAGTATTTT; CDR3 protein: CASSWGTSGSRNTQYF
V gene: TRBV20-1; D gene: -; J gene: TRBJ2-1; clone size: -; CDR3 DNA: TGCAGTGCTAGCCTTTACAATGAGCAGTTCTTC; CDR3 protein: CSASLYNEQFF
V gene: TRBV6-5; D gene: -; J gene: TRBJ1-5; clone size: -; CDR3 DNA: TGTGCCAGCAGTTACAGCGGTTATAGCAATCAGCCCCAGCATTTT; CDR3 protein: CASSYSGYSNQPQHF
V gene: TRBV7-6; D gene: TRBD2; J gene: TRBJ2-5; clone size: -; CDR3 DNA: TGTGCCAGCAGCTTAAAGCTAGCGGGAGGAGGAGAGACCCAGTACTTC; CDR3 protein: CASSLKLAGGGETQYF
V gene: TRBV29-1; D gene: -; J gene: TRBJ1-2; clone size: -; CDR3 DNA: TGCAGCGTACTACCCGCAGCAGGGGCCTACTCTTATGGCTACACCTTC; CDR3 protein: CSVLPAAGAYSYGYTF
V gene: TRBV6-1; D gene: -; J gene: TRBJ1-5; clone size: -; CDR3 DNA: TGTGCCAGCAGTCCACCGTCAGGGGTCGGTCAGCCCCAGCATTTT; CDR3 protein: CASSPPSGVGQPQHF
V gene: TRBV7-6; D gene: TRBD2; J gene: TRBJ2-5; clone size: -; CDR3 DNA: TGTGCCAGCAGCTTAGCGGGGGGGCAAGAGACCCAGTACTTC; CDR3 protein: CASSLAGGQETQYF
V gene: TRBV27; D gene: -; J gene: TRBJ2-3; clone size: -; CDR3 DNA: TGTGCCAGCAGACTTGGCACAGATACGCAGTATTTT; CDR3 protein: CASRLGTDTQYF
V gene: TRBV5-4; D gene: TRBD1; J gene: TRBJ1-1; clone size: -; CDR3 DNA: TGTGCCAGCAGCCCTTCTCTCAGGGGGCCGAACACTGAAGCTTTCTTT; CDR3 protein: CASSPSLRGPNTEAFF
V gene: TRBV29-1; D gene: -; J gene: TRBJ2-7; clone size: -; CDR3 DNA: TGCAGCGTTGTCAGGGGCTACGAGCAGTACTTC; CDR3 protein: CSVVRGYEQYF
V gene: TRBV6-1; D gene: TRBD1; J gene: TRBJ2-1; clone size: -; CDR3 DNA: TGTGCCAGCAGTGAAGTCTCCGGGACAGAGGGGTTCTTC; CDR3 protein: CASSEVSGTEGFF
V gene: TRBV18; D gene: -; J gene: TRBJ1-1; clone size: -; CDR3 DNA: TGTGCCAGCTCACGTGAGTTCCGGACTGAAGCTTTCTTT; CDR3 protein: CASSREFRTEAFF
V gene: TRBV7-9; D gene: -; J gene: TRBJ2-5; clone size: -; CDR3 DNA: TGTGCCAGCAGCTTAATGGGGGGAGATAAAGAGACCCAGTACTTC; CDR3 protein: CASSLMGGDKETQYF
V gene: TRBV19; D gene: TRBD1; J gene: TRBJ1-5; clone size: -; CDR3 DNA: TGTGCCAGTAGTATAAAAGGGGGGACAGAGAATCAGCCCCAGCATTTT; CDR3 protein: CASSIKGGTENQPQHF
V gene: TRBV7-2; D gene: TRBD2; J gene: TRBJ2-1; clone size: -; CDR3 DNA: TGTGCCAGCAGCTTAGGTAGCGGGGTTGGTAATGAGCAGTTCTTC; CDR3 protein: CASSLGSGVGNEQFF
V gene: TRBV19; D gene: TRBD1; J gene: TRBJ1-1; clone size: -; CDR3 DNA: TGTGCCAGTAGTCCCCTCCGGACAGGGGGCGGGGGCACTGAAGCTTTCTTT; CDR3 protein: CASSPLRTGGGGTEAFF
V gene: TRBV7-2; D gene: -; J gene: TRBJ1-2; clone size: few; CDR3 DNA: TGTGCCAGCAGCCCGGGGGGCCTCGGCTATGGCTACACCTTC; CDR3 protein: CASSPGGLGYGYTF
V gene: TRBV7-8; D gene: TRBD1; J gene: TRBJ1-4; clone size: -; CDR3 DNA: TGTGCCAGCAGCTTAACCTCTCCCGGGACAGGGGCGCCTAATGAAAAACTGTTTTTT; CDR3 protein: CASSLTSPGTGAPNEKLFF
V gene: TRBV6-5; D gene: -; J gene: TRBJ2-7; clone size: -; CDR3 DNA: TGTGCCAGCAGTCAGGGGACGTTCTACGAGCAGTACTTC; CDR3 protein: CASSQGTFYEQYF
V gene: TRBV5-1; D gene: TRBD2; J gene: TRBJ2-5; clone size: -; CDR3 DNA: TGCGCCAGCAGCTTGAGGGCGGGAGGTCAAGAGACCCAGTACTTC; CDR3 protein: CASSLRAGGQETQYF
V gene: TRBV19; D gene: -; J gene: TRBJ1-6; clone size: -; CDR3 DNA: TGTGCCAGTAGTATAGGAGGGAAGTCCTCACCCCTCCACTTT; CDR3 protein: CASSIGGKSSPLHF